What follows are 14 T cell receptor beta chains derived from one specimen sequenced in a study of blood T cell repertoires in COVID-19. Profiled with immunoSEQ multiplex PCR; TCRdb holds only in-frame clones, not every one. The table lists 90,000 or so clones, about nine tenths of them singletons. Material for sequencing was peripheral blood. The origin of the receptors is a man in his sixties with COVID-19, enrolled during active disease.

This clone was found once. The chain has TRBV7-2 and TRBJ2-7; a possible D gene is TRBD2 (5 bases). CDR1 and CDR2 (germline): SGHTA, FQGNSA. Trimming removed 5 bases at V and 7 bases at J, with 12 bases between. This CDR3 has 12 residues. The CDR3 loop reads CASSLRGIEQYF. As DNA, the CDR3 is TGTGCCAGCAGCCTCAGAGGGATTGAGCAGTACTTC.

This chain connects TRBV7-7 to TRBJ2-5; 7 bases are shared with TRBD1. V was pared by 3 bases and J by 1 base, with 20 bases of the junction left unmatched. This CDR3 is built from 20 residues. CDR1 is SSHAT and CDR2 is FNYEAQ in the germline V gene (reference sequence). CDR3 residues: CASSFGPPTSGTAPQETQYF. The CDR3 DNA sequence: TGTGCCAGCAGCTTTGGACCTCCGACATCCGGGACAGCTCCCCAAGAGACCCAGTACTTC. The variable domain in full, with the rest retrieved from reference TRBV7-7 and TRBJ2-5, is GAGVSQSPRYKVTKRGQDVTLRCDPISSHATLYWYQQALGQGPEFLTYFNYEAQPDKSGLPSDRFSAERPEGSISTLTIQRTEQRDSAMYRCASSFGPPTSGTAPQETQYFGPGTRLLVL.

V gene TRBV30 combines with J gene TRBJ1-6; TRBD1 might be the D (5 bases). The V gene's germline CDR1 is GTSNPN and CDR2 SVGIG (reference sequence). V was shortened by 4 bases and J by 9 bases, with 19 bases between the two germline ends. The CDR3 spans 15 residues. DNA of the CDR3: TGTGCCTGGAATCCGGCAGGGTTCTATGTTTCACCCCTCCACTTT. Translating gives CAWNPAGFYVSPLHF. The whole variable domain, filled in from reference TRBV30 and TRBJ1-6, reads SQTIHQWPATLVQPVGSPLSLECTVEGTSNPNLYWYRQAAGRGLQLLFYSVGIGQISSEVPQNLSASRPQDRQFILSSKKLLLSDSGFYLCAWNPAGFYVSPLHFGNGTRLTVT.

This sequence joins TRBV11-3 and TRBJ2-1; weak D call: TRBD2 (6 bases). From germline, CDR1 is SGHNT and CDR2 YENEEA. The CDR3 is 14 amino acids. V was clipped by 3 bases and J by 8 bases, with 14 bases between them. The CDR3 reads CASSFRGGEDEQFF. The CDR3 DNA follows: TGTGCCAGCAGCTTTCGGGGTGGGGAGGATGAGCAGTTCTTC. Combining the CDR3 with reference TRBV11-3 and TRBJ2-1 gives the whole variable domain EAGVVQSPRYKIIEKKQPVAFWCNPISGHNTLYWYLQNLGQGPELLIRYENEEAVDDSQLPKDRFSAERLKGVDSTLKIQPAELGDSAVYLCASSFRGGEDEQFFGPGTRLTVL.

V and J are TRBV6-5 and TRBJ1-2, with 9 bases lining up with TRBD1. From germline, CDR1 is MNHEY and CDR2 SVGAGI. V shed 6 bases, J shed 10 bases, and the junction held 9 bases outside the gene matches. This CDR3 is 13 amino acids long. The CDR3 is CASRTPGQGHYTF. CDR3 sequence (DNA): TGTGCCAGCAGGACGCCGGGACAGGGCCACTACACCTTC.

The J gene is TRBJ2-5, the V gene TRBV5-1; D is ambiguous. In germline, CDR1 is SGHRS, CDR2 YFSETQ. The CDR3 runs to 15 residues. The ends were cut back, 4 bases at V and 0 bases at J, with 13 bases in the middle. The CDR3 nucleotides read TGCGCCAGCAGCCCTACAGTGACGTACCAAGAGACCCAGTACTTC. Protein sequence: CASSPTVTYQETQYF.

This chain joins TRBV5-6 and TRBJ1-2, with 8 bases matching TRBD1. The CDR3 covers 14 residues. Per germline, CDR1 SGHDT and CDR2 YYEEEE. With 4 bases clipped from V and 6 bases from J, the junction kept 8 bases outside the gene matches. CDR3 amino acids: CASSADRDRNGYTF. The CDR3 DNA is TGTGCCAGCAGCGCGGACAGGGATCGGAATGGCTACACCTTC.

The rearrangement links TRBV7-2 to TRBJ1-5; maybe TRBD1 (5 bases). Trimming took 3 bases from V and 5 from J, leaving 8 bases between them. The CDR3 consists of 13 residues. Per the germline V gene, CDR1 is SGHTA and CDR2 is FQGNSA. CDR3 sequence: CASSFKGDQPQHF. CDR3 nucleotide sequence: TGTGCCAGCAGCTTTAAAGGGGATCAGCCCCAGCATTTT.

V is TRBV6-1 and J is TRBJ1-2; TRBD1 matches at 11 bases. Germline V gene data show CDR1 as MNHNS and CDR2 as SASEGT. The CDR3 totals 16 residues. V gave up 3 bases and J gave up 4 bases; unmatched junction bases: 7. Written as DNA, the CDR3 is TGTGCCAGCAGTGATTTCGGGACAGGGGGTCTCTATGGCTACACCTTC. Residues: CASSDFGTGGLYGYTF.

There are a few counts of this clone. V gene TRBV5-4 combines with J gene TRBJ1-5; possible D gene TRBD1, 6 bases. Germline assignment: CDR1 SGHNT and CDR2 YYREEE (reference sequence). This CDR3 is 14 amino acids long. V was clipped by 3 bases and J by 6 bases, with 13 bases between them. CDR3 DNA: TGTGCCAGCAGCTACCCAGGGGCGGGTCAGCCCCAGCATTTT. Encoded protein: CASSYPGAGQPQHF.

The rearrangement links TRBV19 to TRBJ2-6; 7 bases are a match to TRBD2. The V and J ends lost 6 bases and 1 base, in that order; junction bases with no gene match: 21. CDR1 and CDR2 from the germline V gene are LNHDA and SQIVND (reference sequence). CDR3 length equals 21 residues. The CDR3 is CASRGGESRDRIFSGANVLTF. For the CDR3, the DNA is TGTGCCAGTAGGGGAGGGGAGTCTAGGGATCGGATTTTTTCTGGGGCCAACGTCCTGACTTTC.

Here the CDR3 DNA reads TGCGCCAGCAGCTCCGGACTAGCGGGAGAAAACCAGTACTTC. Its protein product is CASSSGLAGENQYF. The J gene is TRBJ2-5, the V gene TRBV5-1; 13 nucleotides line up with TRBD2. Germline V gene sequence: CDR1 SGHRS, CDR2 YFSETQ. The length of the CDR3 is 14 residues. Germline trimming cut 3 bases from V and 10 bases from J; bases unmatched to any gene: 6.

V gene TRBV7-9 combines with J gene TRBJ2-3; TRBD1 matches 10 bases. CDR1 and CDR2 (germline): SEHNR, FQNEAQ (reference sequence). With 1 base clipped from V and 2 bases from J, the junction kept 3 bases outside the gene matches. There are 16 residues in the CDR3. The CDR3 loop is CASSLGGTGVTDTQYF. In DNA, the CDR3 is TGTGCCAGCAGCTTAGGGGGGACAGGGGTCACAGATACGCAGTATTTT.

The chain is built from TRBV10-2 and TRBJ1-1, with TRBD1 as a possible D gene (6 bases). Germline CDR1 WSHSY, CDR2 SAAADI. V was trimmed by 10 bases and J by 1 base, leaving 10 bases between them. The CDR3 is made up of 12 amino acids. The CDR3 here is CAILTGNTEAFF. As DNA, the CDR3 is TGCGCCATTCTGACAGGGAACACTGAAGCTTTCTTT.